This TCR beta chain was observed in a study of beta chain features in type 1 diabetes. Study results and limitations: Patients with Type 1 diabetes showed moderately but significantly shorter TCRB CDR3s in all four CD4+ subsets.

cDNA synthesis used the whole RNA isolate, giving expressed TCRB sequences. Clones were sequenced by immunoSEQ multiplex PCR, and TCRdb holds only the in-frame ones, with some missing. The sample contains fewer than 350,000 clones, approximately 15% of which appear only once. Turning to this clone: Antigen: not known.

Trimming took 9 bases from V and 1 from J, leaving 7 bases between them. The length of the CDR3 is 11 residues. Per the germline V gene, CDR1 is LNHDA and CDR2 is SQIVND (reference sequence). Sequencing was carried out using naive CD4+ T cells from blood. The clonotype was recovered from a man younger than 35 with type 1 diabetes. The chain links TRBV19 to TRBJ2-7; TRBD1 might be the D (6 bases). CDR3 in amino acids: CASQGSYEQYF. The CDR3 DNA follows: TGTGCCAGCCAGGGGTCCTACGAGCAGTACTTC.